Listed here are 28 T cell receptor beta chains from one sample, sequenced in a study of CD4+ T cells in melanoma. Assay used: immunoSEQ multiplex PCR; TCRdb lists only in-frame clones, some missing. There are more than 110,000 clones in the sample; over 90% occur only once, and 1.5% to 1.7% lies in the top ten. These receptors all come from a human donor with melanoma.

The chain joins TRBV9 to TRBJ1-1; 9 positions match TRBD1. J lost 5 bases, V lost 3 bases, and 8 bases had no gene match. The V gene's germline CDR1 is SGDLS and CDR2 YYNGEE. This CDR3 comprises 15 residues. CDR3 in amino acids: CASSAGTGTLTEAFF. The CDR3 DNA reads as TGTGCCAGCAGCGCCGGGACAGGGACGTTAACTGAAGCTTTCTTT.

The chain is built from TRBV7-9 and TRBJ2-2; no definite D call. Germline V lookup: CDR1 SEHNR, CDR2 FQNEAQ (reference sequence). The CDR3 runs 14 residues. V dropped 5 bases and J dropped 4 bases, with 11 bases sitting between them. The CDR3 sequence is CASSKGQFTGELFF. The CDR3 DNA sequence: TGTGCCAGCAGCAAAGGGCAGTTCACCGGGGAGCTGTTTTTT.

The V call is TRBV19, the J call TRBJ2-3; the D call may be TRBD1 or TRBD2 (5 bases each). CDR1 and CDR2 from the germline V gene are LNHDA and SQIVND (reference sequence). CDR3 length equals 17 residues. The ends were cut back, 1 base at V and 0 bases at J, with 14 bases in the middle. The CDR3 sequence is CASSIAGSPGSTDTQYF. The CDR3 bases are TGTGCCAGTAGTATAGCGGGGTCGCCAGGGAGCACAGATACGCAGTATTTT.

V gene TRBV6-5 combines with J gene TRBJ1-5; possible D gene TRBD1, 6 bases. V gave up 6 bases and J gave up 3 bases, with 12 bases separating them. This CDR3 is 14 amino acids long. Germline V gene data show CDR1 as MNHEY and CDR2 as SVGAGI. CDR3 sequence (DNA): TGTGCCAGCAGCCCGGACAGCCTCAATCAGCCCCAGCATTTT. It translates to CASSPDSLNQPQHF.

The gene calls are TRBV7-6 and TRBJ2-7; a possible D gene is TRBD2 (5 bases). The CDR3 totals 13 residues. Trimming pared 3 bases from V and 4 bases from J, leaving 10 bases between. Per the germline V gene, CDR1 is SGHVS and CDR2 is FNYEAQ. DNA of the CDR3: TGTGCCAGCAGCTTGGGAGAAATGTACGAGCAGTACTTC. This sequence encodes CASSLGEMYEQYF.

This chain joins TRBV7-2 and TRBJ2-5; 8 positions match TRBD2. The CDR3 loop spans 15 amino acids. Germline CDR1 and CDR2: SGHTA and FQGNSA. The V gene end was trimmed by 3 bases and the J gene end by 9 bases; junction bases not matched to a gene: 12. As DNA, the CDR3 is TGTGCCAGCAGCTTCCCCAGCGGGGGACTACGCCCCCAGTACTTC. Translating it yields CASSFPSGGLRPQYF.

The V gene is TRBV28, the J gene TRBJ1-2; D call uncertain. The V end lost 6 bases, the J end lost 8 bases, and 19 bases lay between the germline ends. The germline V gene has CDR1 MDHEN and CDR2 SYDVKM. The CDR3 has 14 amino acids. CDR3 residues: CASSPVRRLAGYTF. For the CDR3, the DNA is TGTGCCAGCAGCCCGGTTCGACGGCTCGCGGGCTACACCTTC.

The chain links TRBV11-1 to TRBJ2-7; D is possibly TRBD2 (6 bases). The length of the CDR3 is 16 residues. Per the germline V gene, CDR1 is SGHAT and CDR2 is FQDESV (reference sequence). V was shortened by 5 bases and J by 0 bases, with 17 bases between the two germline ends. Here the CDR3 reads CASSRRDSYSSYEQYF. The CDR3, as DNA: TGTGCCAGCAGCCGAAGGGACTCATACAGCTCCTACGAGCAGTACTTC.

J is TRBJ2-3 and V is TRBV2; D is uncertain. Trimming left V 7 bases short and J 3 bases short, with 5 bases between. The CDR3 runs to 11 residues. Looked up from germline, CDR1 is SNHLY and CDR2 is FYNNEI. The CDR3 sequence is CASTRTDTQYF. The CDR3 DNA reads as TGTGCCAGCACCCGGACAGATACGCAGTATTTT. Based on the CDR3 plus reference TRBV2 and TRBJ2-3, the full variable domain is EPEVTQTPSHQVTQMGQEVILRCVPISNHLYFYWYRQILGQKVEFLVSFYNNEISEKSEIFDDQFSVERPDGSNFTLKIRSTKLEDSAMYFCASTRTDTQYFGPGTRLTVL.

This chain links TRBV7-2 with TRBJ1-2, with 7 bases aligning to TRBD1. After removal of 5 bases from V and 4 bases from J, the junction contained 10 bases not matched to a gene. The CDR3 has 15 residues. Germline CDR1 is SGHTA and CDR2 is FQGNSA. DNA of the CDR3: TGTGCCAGCAGCCGCATGCGACAGGGCGGCTATGGCTACACCTTC. Residues: CASSRMRQGGYGYTF.

The chain joins TRBV28 to TRBJ1-2, with 9 bases lining up with TRBD1. Germline lookup yields CDR1 MDHEN and CDR2 SYDVKM. V was clipped by 6 bases and J by 4 bases; unmatched bases: 6. This CDR3 is built from 14 residues. The CDR3 loop reads CASRTTGGVYGYTF. The CDR3 nucleotides are TGTGCCAGCAGAACAACAGGGGGCGTCTATGGCTACACCTTC.

The sample holds a few counts of this clone. The genes are TRBV19 and TRBJ1-4, with 9 nucleotides matching TRBD1. The CDR3 is made up of 17 amino acids. Unmatched junction bases numbered 21, after V lost 9 bases and J lost 10 bases. CDR1 is LNHDA and CDR2 is SQIVND in the germline V gene (reference sequence). The CDR3 sequence: CASHPSGTGKDFGKLFF. The DNA for the CDR3 is TGTGCCAGCCACCCCTCCGGGACAGGGAAAGATTTTGGAAAACTGTTTTTT.

CDR3 sequence reads: CASSLSGVFTEAFF. CDR3 nucleotides: TGTGCCAGCAGCTTGAGCGGGGTTTTCACTGAAGCTTTCTTT. The chain joins TRBV7-8 to TRBJ1-1; D unclear. The V gene's germline CDR1 is SGHVS and CDR2 FQNEAQ. V lost 3 bases, J lost 4 bases, and 12 bases lay in between. The CDR3 runs 14 residues.

The V gene is TRBV5-4, the J gene TRBJ1-2; the match to TRBD1 covers 8 bases. Germline trimming cut 0 bases from V and 2 bases from J; bases unmatched to any gene: 6. This CDR3 spans 16 amino acids. CDR1 is SGHNT and CDR2 is YYREEE in the germline V gene (reference sequence). In DNA form, the CDR3 reads TGTGCCAGCAGCTTGGGTTCTGGGACAGGCAACTATGGCTACACCTTC. Amino acid sequence: CASSLGSGTGNYGYTF.

The rearrangement uses TRBV5-1 and TRBJ1-2, with D hard to call. Deletions cut 0 bases from V and 7 bases from J, with 13 bases between. The CDR3 contains 14 residues. Germline CDR1 SGHRS, CDR2 YFSETQ. CDR3 nucleotides: TGCGCCAGCAGCTTGGGAAACCTAGAGGGTGGCTACACCTTC. Amino acid sequence: CASSLGNLEGGYTF.

This sequence joins TRBV30 and TRBJ1-1, with D possibly TRBD1 on 6 matching bases. The germline gives CDR1 GTSNPN, CDR2 SVGIG (reference sequence). The CDR3 is 13 residues long. V was trimmed by 0 bases and J by 3 bases, leaving 8 bases between them. CDR3 in amino acids: CAWSVGGDTEAFF. The DNA of the CDR3 is TGTGCCTGGAGTGTTGGGGGCGACACTGAAGCTTTCTTT. The entire variable domain, with the rest obtained from reference TRBV30 and TRBJ1-1, is as follows: SQTIHQWPATLVQPVGSPLSLECTVEGTSNPNLYWYRQAAGRGLQLLFYSVGIGQISSEVPQNLSASRPQDRQFILSSKKLLLSDSGFYLCAWSVGGDTEAFFGQGTRLTVV.

This chain connects TRBV2 to TRBJ1-4; tentatively, D is TRBD1 (5 bases). Trimming removed 8 bases from V and 4 bases from J, with 17 bases in between. The CDR3 sequence is 15 residues long. Germline CDR1 and CDR2: SNHLY and FYNNEI. CDR3 protein: CASGSYAGGNEKLFF. The CDR3 bases are TGTGCCAGCGGTTCTTACGCGGGGGGTAATGAAAAACTGTTTTTT.

The chain has TRBV7-9 and TRBJ1-4; a possible D gene is TRBD1 (6 bases). V was cut by 1 base and J by 4 bases, with 19 bases left in between. This CDR3 spans 18 amino acids. Germline CDR1 is SEHNR and CDR2 is FQNEAQ (reference sequence). The CDR3, as DNA: TGTGCCAGCAGCTTAGGCCGTCTGAGTCGGACAGTTAATGAAAAACTGTTTTTT. Encoded protein: CASSLGRLSRTVNEKLFF. Full variable domain (missing parts from reference TRBV7-9 and TRBJ1-4): DTGVSQNPRHKITKRGQNVTFRCDPISEHNRLYWYRQTLGQGPEFLTYFQNEAQLEKSRLLSDRFSAERPKGSFSTLEIQRTEQGDSAMYLCASSLGRLSRTVNEKLFFGSGTQLSVL.

The rearrangement joins TRBV6-5 to TRBJ1-2; 7 nucleotides match TRBD1. The CDR3 length is 15 residues. The germline V gene has CDR1 MNHEY and CDR2 SVGAGI. The V segment lost 5 bases and the J segment 4 bases; nucleotides outside the gene matches: 10. The CDR3 is CASSLGGTDSYGYTF. CDR3 bases: TGTGCCAGCAGTCTCGGGGGGACAGACAGCTATGGCTACACCTTC.

V and J are TRBV5-1 and TRBJ1-5, with a weak D call TRBD1 (5 bases). Trimming cost V 0 bases and J 3 bases, with 7 bases left between them. Germline CDR1 reads SGHRS; CDR2 reads YFSETQ. The CDR3 consists of 14 residues. CDR3 in DNA: TGCGCCAGCAGCTTGGGAGGGACCAATCAGCCCCAGCATTTT. Its protein is CASSLGGTNQPQHF.

V and J are TRBV2 and TRBJ2-1; D is ambiguous. Germline V CDR1 and CDR2: SNHLY, FYNNEI. The CDR3 has 15 residues. Trimming shortened V by 6 bases and J by 0 bases, and 12 bases separated the two germline ends. The CDR3 reads CASRHSSSSYNEQFF. CDR3 DNA: TGTGCCAGCAGGCACAGTTCTAGCTCCTACAATGAGCAGTTCTTC.

The chain has TRBV7-6 and TRBJ1-6; 9 bases align to TRBD1. V shed 4 bases, J shed 10 bases, and the junction held 8 bases outside the gene matches. Germline CDR1 SGHVS, CDR2 FNYEAQ. The CDR3 extends over 15 amino acids. CDR3 in amino acids: CASSSRQGGDSPLHF. CDR3 DNA: TGTGCCAGCAGCTCCCGACAGGGGGGTGACTCACCCCTCCACTTT.

The chain has TRBV5-1 and TRBJ1-4; D is unclear. This CDR3 has 15 residues. The V end lost 4 bases, the J end lost 0 bases, and 10 bases lay between the germline ends. Germline loops: CDR1 SGHRS, CDR2 YFSETQ. CDR3 in DNA: TGCGCCAGCAGCCCGGGAGCAACAACTAATGAAAAACTGTTTTTT. This codes for CASSPGATTNEKLFF. The complete variable domain, with remaining parts taken from reference TRBV5-1 and TRBJ1-4, reads KAGVTQTPRYLIKTRGQQVTLSCSPISGHRSVSWYQQTPGQGLQFLFEYFSETQRNKGNFPGRFSGRQFSNSRSEMNVSTLELGDSALYLCASSPGATTNEKLFFGSGTQLSVL.

This clone is a singleton in its sample. The V call is TRBV7-9, the J call TRBJ1-6; D remains ambiguous. Trimming left V 5 bases short and J 4 bases short, with 15 bases between. The CDR3 is 16 residues long. Germline lookup yields CDR1 SEHNR and CDR2 FQNEAQ (reference sequence). For the CDR3, the DNA is TGTGCCAGCAGCACGGGGTCGGGGTTTTATAATTCACCCCTCCACTTT. Translating it yields CASSTGSGFYNSPLHF.

This chain joins TRBV5-1 and TRBJ2-1, with D possibly called TRBD1 or TRBD2 (6 bases each). Between the trimmed V and J ends, which lost 5 bases and 0 bases, there was a span of 12 bases. The CDR3 has 15 amino acids. CDR1 is SGHRS and CDR2 is YFSETQ in the germline V gene. The CDR3 reads CASRSGASSYNEQFF. CDR3 in DNA: TGCGCCAGCAGATCGGGGGCCAGCTCCTACAATGAGCAGTTCTTC.

The chain employs TRBV11-2 and TRBJ2-3; D is unresolved. The germline V gene encodes CDR1 SGHAT and CDR2 FQNNGV. The CDR3 runs 13 residues. The germline V and J ends were trimmed by 4 bases and 4 bases, with 9 bases remaining between them. CDR3 protein: CASSSPSADTQYF. The CDR3 nucleotides read TGTGCCAGCAGCTCACCTTCGGCAGATACGCAGTATTTT.

The chain uses TRBV30 and TRBJ1-1; a possible D gene is TRBD1 (6 bases). This CDR3 has 12 residues. Germline V CDR1 and CDR2: GTSNPN, SVGIG (reference sequence). V dropped 7 bases and J dropped 4 bases, with 13 bases sitting between them. CDR3 region: CAFGQLSTEAFF. The CDR3 coding sequence is TGTGCCTTTGGACAGTTGAGCACTGAAGCTTTCTTT.

The rearrangement joins TRBV21-1 to TRBJ2-1; the table's D call, TRBD2, has no DNA check behind it. TRBV21-1 is an annotated pseudogene. This CDR3 spans 17 amino acids. The CDR3 protein is CASSKAHSLAGGNEQFF. In DNA, the CDR3 is TGTGCCAGCAGCAAAGCGCATAGCCTAGCGGGGGGGAATGAGCAGTTCTTC.